These T cell receptor beta chains were read from a single sample in a study of blood T cell repertoires in COVID-19. The protocol was immunoSEQ multiplex PCR, while the TCRdb copy is restricted to in-frame clones and leaves out a portion. The sample consists of about 75,000 clones, around nine tenths of them appearing once. The sample was peripheral blood. The receptors were gathered from a human donor in a cohort sampled during active COVID-19. Both conserved end residues are part of each CDR3. A D gene is named only where the DNA matches it firmly. Rows may omit the clone size; those that give it use once, few, many or a size class.

V gene	clone size	D gene	J gene	CDR3 DNA	CDR3 protein
TRBV27	.	TRBD1	TRBJ1-2	TGTGCCAGCAGTACCATCCTACAGGGGGCGGTCTATGGCTACACCTTC	CASSTILQGAVYGYTF
TRBV30	.	.	TRBJ2-7	TGTGCCTGGAAACGCGGGAACTACGAGCAGTACTTC	CAWKRGNYEQYF
TRBV7-6	once	TRBD2	TRBJ2-1	TGTGCCAGCAGCTTAGGAGGGGGCGGGGGGGCCCCGAATGAGCAGTTCTTC	CASSLGGGGGAPNEQFF
TRBV6-5	.	.	TRBJ1-1	TGTGCCAGCAACCGGAGGGGGGGACTGAACACTGAAGCTTTCTTT	CASNRRGGLNTEAFF
TRBV5-5	few	.	TRBJ1-1	TGTGCCAGCAGCTTGACCCAGGGCCTGAACACTGAAGCTTTCTTT	CASSLTQGLNTEAFF
TRBV13	.	TRBD2	TRBJ2-4	TGTGCCAGCAGCCCTCGGACTAGCGGGGGGGCCCCCCGGCGGAACATTCAGTACTTC	CASSPRTSGGAPRRNIQYF
TRBV5-1	.	TRBD2	TRBJ2-1	TGCGCCAGCAGCTTGGGCCTCGGGACTAGTCACAATGAGCAGTTCTTC	CASSLGLGTSHNEQFF
TRBV10-3	.	.	TRBJ2-3	TGTGCCATCAGTGATGAGGGCTTTTTGGGCACAGATACGCAGTATTTT	CAISDEGFLGTDTQYF
TRBV5-6	.	.	TRBJ1-1	TGTGCCAGCAGCTTGGACGGTCCAGCCGGGGGAGCTTTCTTT	CASSLDGPAGGAFF
TRBV10-1	.	.	TRBJ1-1	TGCGCCAGCAGTGAGTCTACGGGGACTGAAGCTTTCTTT	CASSESTGTEAFF
TRBV5-1	.	.	TRBJ2-3	TGCGCCAGCAGCCCTGTCAGTGCCACAGATACGCAGTATTTT	CASSPVSATDTQYF
TRBV7-2	.	TRBD2	TRBJ2-5	TGTGCCAGCAGCTTAGTTTCAACAGCGGGGGGTGGATCACAAGAGACCCAGTACTTC	CASSLVSTAGGGSQETQYF
TRBV5-1	.	.	TRBJ2-1	TGCGCCAGCAGCTTGGAGGACAGCAATGAGCAGTTCTTC	CASSLEDSNEQFF
TRBV7-6	.	.	TRBJ1-2	TGTGCCAGCAGTCCAACCACAGGGAACTATGGCTACACCTTC	CASSPTTGNYGYTF
TRBV5-1	once	.	TRBJ2-3	TGCGCCCCCGGGCAGGGGAGCACAGATACGCAGTATTTT	CAPGQGSTDTQYF
TRBV10-2	.	.	TRBJ2-4	TGCGCCAGCAGTGTACAGGGTGCCGAAGCCAAAAACATTCAGTACTTC	CASSVQGAEAKNIQYF
TRBV7-9	.	.	TRBJ2-7	TGTGCCAGCAGCCCCGCCTACGAGCAGTACTTC	CASSPAYEQYF
TRBV3-1/TRBV3-2	.	.	TRBJ1-1	TGTGCCAGCAGCCGACCTCCGGATCCGGCGGGCGGCACTGAAGCTTTCTTT	CASSRPPDPAGGTEAFF
TRBV7-2	.	.	TRBJ2-3	TGTGCCAGCAGCCCCCTAGGGGGGGCGGGAGATACGCAGTATTTT	CASSPLGGAGDTQYF
TRBV28	.	TRBD2	TRBJ2-1	TGTGCCAGCAGCCCCCCCGGGCTAGCGGGGGGATTTGAGCAGTTCTTC	CASSPPGLAGGFEQFF
TRBV28	.	.	TRBJ1-5	TGTGCCAGCAGTTTAGTGGTGGGAGGGACTAATCAGCCCCAGCATTTT	CASSLVVGGTNQPQHF
TRBV4-3	few	.	TRBJ1-1	TGCGCCAGCAGCCAAGATAAGGACAAGCACACTGAAGCTTTCTTT	CASSQDKDKHTEAFF
TRBV6-5	.	.	TRBJ1-1	TGTGCCAGCAGTTACCAGGATGGCACTGAAGCTTTCTTT	CASSYQDGTEAFF
TRBV5-1	.	.	TRBJ1-1	TGCGCCAGCAGCCTTATGAAGGGCGGGGACGATGAAGCTTTCTTT	CASSLMKGGDDEAFF
TRBV12-2	.	.	TRBJ1-3	TGTGCAAGTCGCTCTGGACAGGGGAATGGAAACACCATATATTTT	CASRSGQGNGNTIYF
TRBV19	.	.	TRBJ2-2	TGTGCCAGTAGTGCCGGTCCGGGGATGAGCGGGGAGCTGTTTTTT	CASSAGPGMSGELFF
TRBV27	.	TRBD1	TRBJ1-5	TGTGCCAGCAGTTTAAGGGGGCCGGGTCAGCCCCAGCATTTT	CASSLRGPGQPQHF
TRBV5-1	.	.	TRBJ1-1	TGCGCCAGCAGCTTGGAGCGGGGTCTGGTATACACTGAAGCTTTCTTT	CASSLERGLVYTEAFF
TRBV28	.	.	TRBJ1-2	TGTGCCAGCAGTCCCGACACCCGACCCTACACCTTC	CASSPDTRPYTF
TRBV27	.	.	TRBJ2-3	TGTGCCAGCAGGGACTCTCCCCCTAGCACAGATACGCAGTATTTT	CASRDSPPSTDTQYF
TRBV13	.	TRBD2	TRBJ2-3	TGTGCCAGCAGCTTACGTAGACTAGCGGGGGCCCGGGATACGCAGTATTTT	CASSLRRLAGARDTQYF
TRBV5-6	.	TRBD2	TRBJ2-2	TGTGCCAGCAGCCCTCCTAGCGGGCTGAACACCGGGGAGCTGTTTTTT	CASSPPSGLNTGELFF
TRBV6-5	.	TRBD1	TRBJ1-4	TGTGCCAGCAGTTACTCCGGGACAGCTAATGAAAAACTGTTTTTT	CASSYSGTANEKLFF
TRBV5-1	.	.	TRBJ2-1	TGCGCCAGCAGCTTGCGGGAATTAAGTGAGCAGTTCTTC	CASSLRELSEQFF
TRBV7-2	.	.	TRBJ2-1	TGTGCCAGCAGCTCCCCAACAGGGGGGGCCTACAATGAGCAGTTCTTC	CASSSPTGGAYNEQFF
TRBV20-1	.	TRBD1	TRBJ1-2	TGCAGTGCTACTCAGGGGGTCGGCTACACCTTC	CSATQGVGYTF
TRBV24-1	.	.	TRBJ2-1	TGTGCCACCAGTGATTTGGCCGCGGGTGAGCAGTTCTTC	CATSDLAAGEQFF
TRBV29-1	.	TRBD2	TRBJ2-3	TGCAGCTATAACGGACGGACGGGACTAGCGGGGGGGCTTCGCCGCGAAGATACGCAGTATTTT	CSYNGRTGLAGGLRREDTQYF
TRBV9	.	TRBD2	TRBJ2-2	TGTGCCAGCTCGAAGGGTAGCGGGGGGGCGATCGCCGGGGAGCTGTTTTTT	CASSKGSGGAIAGELFF
TRBV6-2/TRBV6-3	.	TRBD1	TRBJ2-5	TGTGCCAGCAGTTACTACCGGACAGGGCGGGAGACCCAGTACTTC	CASSYYRTGRETQYF
TRBV9	.	.	TRBJ1-2	TGTGCCAGCAGCCCGAGCCCCCAGGGTAACGAGGGCTACACCTTC	CASSPSPQGNEGYTF
TRBV11-2	.	.	TRBJ1-5	TGTGCCAGCAGCTTAGGTGGGGCGTATAGCAATCAGCCCCAGCATTTT	CASSLGGAYSNQPQHF
TRBV9	once	.	TRBJ1-3	TGTGCCAGCAGCGTAGCTACAGGGAGACAGCTTGGAAACACCATATATTTT	CASSVATGRQLGNTIYF
TRBV19	.	.	TRBJ1-2	TGTGCCAGTAGTTACGACAGCTATGGCTACACCTTC	CASSYDSYGYTF
TRBV3-1/TRBV3-2	once	.	TRBJ2-7	TGTGCCAGCAGTCTACAGGGGGGGTTCCACGAGCAGTACTTC	CASSLQGGFHEQYF
TRBV18	.	.	TRBJ1-1	TGTGCCAGCTTACAGGACAACTTGAACACTGAAGCTTTCTTT	CASLQDNLNTEAFF
TRBV25-1	.	.	TRBJ2-1	TGTGCCAGCAGTGAATTAAAAGCCAAGCAGTTCTTC	CASSELKAKQFF
TRBV6-5	.	TRBD2	TRBJ2-5	TGTGCCAGCAGTAGTGAGTTACTAGCGGGGGGCCCAAAGTACTTC	CASSSELLAGGPKYF
TRBV3-1/TRBV3-2	.	.	TRBJ1-4	TGTGCCAGCAGCCAAGAGGGGGGGGGCGCGTCGGAAAAACTGTTTTTT	CASSQEGGGASEKLFF